This T cell receptor (beta chain) was sequenced for a study of Ad26.COV2.S vaccination and SARS-CoV-2 variants. Study at large: Within the COV1001 Ad26.COV2.S trial arm, the donor was enrolled.

General observations from the study: Vaccine and placebo groups showed comparable non-spike TCR breadth.

Trimming left V 6 bases short and J 3 bases short, with 11 bases between. This CDR3 comprises 13 residues. Germline CDR1 KGHSH, CDR2 LQKENI. Concerning this clone: Its matching antigen is unknown.

Sequencing was performed with immunoSEQ multiplex PCR; in TCRdb, only in-frame clones are kept and a portion is missing. The sample lists around 450,000 clones; roughly 87% were seen once. Treatment in this sample: roughly 19 received Ad26.COV2.S at low or high dose, single or two shots; several received placebo; per-sample allocation not given. On day 63 after the first injection, vaccine and placebo recipients gave samples. Donation was by an adult aged 18-55 years who was in Boston. Its platform was an Ad26 vector, and its expressed antigen was Wuhan-strain SARS-CoV-2 spike. The rearrangement joins TRBV18 to TRBJ1-2, with no clear D. The material sequenced was peripheral blood, taken in a trial of Ad26.COV2.S vaccine versus placebo. The receptor comes from a person between 18 and 59 years old who received the Ad26.COV2.S COVID-19 vaccine or a placebo. CDR3 bases: TGTGCCAGCTCGCAGACGGTGGACTATGGCTACACCTTC. Protein: CASSQTVDYGYTF. Filled out from reference TRBV18 and TRBJ1-2, the complete variable domain reads NAGVMQNPRHLVRRRGQEARLRCSPMKGHSHVYWYRQLPEEGLKFMVYLQKENIIDESGMPKERFSAEFPKEGPSILRIQQVVRGDSAAYFCASSQTVDYGYTFGSGTRLTVV.